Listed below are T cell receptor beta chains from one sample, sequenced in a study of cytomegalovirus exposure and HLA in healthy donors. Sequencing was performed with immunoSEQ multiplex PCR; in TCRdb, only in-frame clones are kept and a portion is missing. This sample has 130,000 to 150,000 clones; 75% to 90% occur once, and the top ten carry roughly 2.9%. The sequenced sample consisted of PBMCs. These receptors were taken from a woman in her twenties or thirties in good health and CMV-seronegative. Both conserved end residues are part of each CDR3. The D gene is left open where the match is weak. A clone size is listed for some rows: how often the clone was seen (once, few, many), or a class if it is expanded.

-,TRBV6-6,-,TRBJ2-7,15,TGTGCCAGCAGTAACGAGAGACAGGGGAGGGGCGAGCAGTACTTC,CASSNERQGRGEQYF
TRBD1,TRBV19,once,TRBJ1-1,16,TGTGCCAGTACGCGGGACAGACGGGCTCTTAACACTGAAGCTTTCTTT,CASTRDRRALNTEAFF
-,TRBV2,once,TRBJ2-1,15,TGTGCCAGCAGTTACTTGACTGCCTCTCCTAATGAGCAGTTCTTC,CASSYLTASPNEQFF
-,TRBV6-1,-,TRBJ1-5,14,TGTGCCAGCAGTGAAACCAGGGTAATTCAGCCCCAGCATTTT,CASSETRVIQPQHF
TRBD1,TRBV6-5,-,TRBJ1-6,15,TGTGCCAGCAGCCTTGACAGGGTGTATAATTCACCCCTCCACTTT,CASSLDRVYNSPLHF
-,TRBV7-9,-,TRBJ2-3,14,TGTGCCAGCGGACAATCAGCTAGCACAGATACGCAGTATTTT,CASGQSASTDTQYF
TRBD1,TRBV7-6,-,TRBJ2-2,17,TGTGCCAGCAGCTTACTTCGTCAGGGGGTATCAACCGGGGAGCTGTTTTTT,CASSLLRQGVSTGELFF
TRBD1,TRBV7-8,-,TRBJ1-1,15,TGTGCCAGCAGCCTCGCGACAGGGGTCTCCACTGAAGCTTTCTTT,CASSLATGVSTEAFF
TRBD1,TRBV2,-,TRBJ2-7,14,TGTGCCAGCAGTCCCGAGTGGCAGGGGGACGAGCAGTACTTC,CASSPEWQGDEQYF
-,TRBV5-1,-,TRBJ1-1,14,TGCGCCAGCAGCTCCAACAGGGAAGGGATGGAAGCTTTCTTT,CASSSNREGMEAFF
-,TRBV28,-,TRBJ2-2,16,TGTGCCAGCAGTTTCCCCCAGGGCGCGAACACCGGGGAGCTGTTTTTT,CASSFPQGANTGELFF
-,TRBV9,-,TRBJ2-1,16,TGTGCCAGCAGCGTAAGAGGCCTGAGCTCCTACAATGAGCAGTTCTTC,CASSVRGLSSYNEQFF
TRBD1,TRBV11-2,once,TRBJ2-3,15,TGTGCCAGCAGCCCCTGGGACAGCTCCACAGATACGCAGTATTTT,CASSPWDSSTDTQYF
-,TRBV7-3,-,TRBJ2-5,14,TGTGCCAGCAGCGCCTCACTCCCCGCAGAGACCCAGTACTTC,CASSASLPAETQYF
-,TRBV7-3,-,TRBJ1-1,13,TGTGCCAGCAGCTTAATCAGGGACACTGAAGCTTTCTTT,CASSLIRDTEAFF
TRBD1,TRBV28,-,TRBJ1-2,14,TGTGCCAGCAGCTACAGGGGCGAGGACTATGGCTACACCTTC,CASSYRGEDYGYTF
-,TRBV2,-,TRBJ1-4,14,TGTGCCAGCAGTGCGGGAGTCCCTGGGGAAAAACTGTTTTTT,CASSAGVPGEKLFF
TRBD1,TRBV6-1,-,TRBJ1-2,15,TGTGCCAGCAGTGAGCAGGGGGCGGCAGGCTATGGCTACACCTTC,CASSEQGAAGYGYTF
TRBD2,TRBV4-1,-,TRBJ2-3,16,TGCGCCAGCAGCCAAGGACTAGCGGATAGCACAGATACGCAGTATTTT,CASSQGLADSTDTQYF
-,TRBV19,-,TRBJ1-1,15,TGTGCCAGTAGTATAGGTGGAGGAAGATTACATGAAGCTTTCTTT,CASSIGGGRLHEAFF
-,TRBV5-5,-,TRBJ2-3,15,TGTGCCAGCAGCTTGGAAGGGGCTGACACAGATACGCAGTATTTT,CASSLEGADTDTQYF
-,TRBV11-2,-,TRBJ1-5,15,TGTGCCAGCAGCTTAGTACAGGGTCGAAATCAGCCCCAGCATTTT,CASSLVQGRNQPQHF
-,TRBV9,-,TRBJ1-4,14,TGTGCCAGCAGCGCCCTTACTTCGGATGAAAAACTGTTTTTT,CASSALTSDEKLFF
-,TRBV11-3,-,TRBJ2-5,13,TGTGCCAGCAGCCCCCGGGTCGGGGAGACCCAGTACTTC,CASSPRVGETQYF
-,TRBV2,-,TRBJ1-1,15,TGTGCCAGCAGTGAAGGGCAGGGCAGATGGACTGAAGCTTTCTTT,CASSEGQGRWTEAFF
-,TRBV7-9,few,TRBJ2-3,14,TGTTCCAGCAGCTTAAGGCTAGCAGCCGATACGCAGTATTTT,CSSSLRLAADTQYF
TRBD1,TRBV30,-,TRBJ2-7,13,TGTGCCTGCGGACAGGGGGTTTCCTACGAGCAGTACTTC,CACGQGVSYEQYF
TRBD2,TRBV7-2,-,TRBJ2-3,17,TGTGCCAGCAGCTTAGTCGGGCTAGCGGGGGCTTCATATACGCAGTATTTT,CASSLVGLAGASYTQYF
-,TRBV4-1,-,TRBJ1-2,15,TGCGCCAGCAGCCAAGTGGGCCTGACTAACTATGGCTACACCTTC,CASSQVGLTNYGYTF
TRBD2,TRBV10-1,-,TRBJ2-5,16,TGCGCCAGCAGTGAGTCTCAACTAGCGGGAGTTGAGACCCAGTACTTC,CASSESQLAGVETQYF
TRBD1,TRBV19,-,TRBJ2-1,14,TGTGCCAGTAGTACCGCCGACAGGGGAAGTGAGCAGTTCTTC,CASSTADRGSEQFF
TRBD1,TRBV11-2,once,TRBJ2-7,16,TGTGCCAGCAGCTTAGGAGCGGACAGGGAAGGCTACGAGCAGTACTTC,CASSLGADREGYEQYF
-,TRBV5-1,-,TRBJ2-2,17,TGCGCCAGCAGCTTGGCCACCGGGCAGGGAAGAACCGGGGAGCTGTTTTTT,CASSLATGQGRTGELFF
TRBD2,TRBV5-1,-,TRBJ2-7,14,TGCGCCAGCAGCAGGACGGGAGGACCCTACGAGCAGTACTTC,CASSRTGGPYEQYF
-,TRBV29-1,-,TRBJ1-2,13,TGCAGCGTTGGGGGGTTGGGGGGATCTGGCTACACCTTC,CSVGGLGGSGYTF
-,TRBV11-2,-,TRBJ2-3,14,TGTGCCAGCAGCCCTGGGACTAGCACAGATACGCAGTATTTT,CASSPGTSTDTQYF
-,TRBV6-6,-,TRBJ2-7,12,TGTGCCAGCAGTGAGCAGGGTTACGAGCAGTACTTC,CASSEQGYEQYF
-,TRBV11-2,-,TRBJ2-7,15,TGTGCCAGCAGCTACTTACTAGGGAACAACTACGAGCAGTACTTC,CASSYLLGNNYEQYF
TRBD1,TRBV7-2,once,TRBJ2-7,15,TGTGCCAGCAGCTTAGGGACAGGGCCTTCCTACGAGCAGTACTTC,CASSLGTGPSYEQYF
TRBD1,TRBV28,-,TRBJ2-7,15,TGTGCCAGCAGACCACCGGGACAGGGGGCGTACGAGCAGTACTTC,CASRPPGQGAYEQYF
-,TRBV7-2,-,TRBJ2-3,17,TGTGCCAGCAGCTTACTGACAGTCGGGACTAGCACAGATACGCAGTATTTT,CASSLLTVGTSTDTQYF
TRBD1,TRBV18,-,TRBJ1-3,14,TGTGCCAGCTCAGAGGACAGGTCTGGAAACACCATATATTTT,CASSEDRSGNTIYF
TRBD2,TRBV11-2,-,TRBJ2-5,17,TGTGCCAGCAGCACCTACCCCAGCGGGACCTACCAAGAGACCCAGTACTTC,CASSTYPSGTYQETQYF
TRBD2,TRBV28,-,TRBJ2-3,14,TGTGCCAGCAGCCTAGCGGGAACCACAGATACGCAGTATTTT,CASSLAGTTDTQYF
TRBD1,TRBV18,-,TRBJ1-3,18,TGTGCCAGCTCAGGCCCTATCAGTCCCGGGACAGGACGAAACACCATATATTTT,CASSGPISPGTGRNTIYF
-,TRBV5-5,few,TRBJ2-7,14,TGTGCCAGCAGCTTGCCACTCAGGAAGTACGAGCAGTACTTC,CASSLPLRKYEQYF
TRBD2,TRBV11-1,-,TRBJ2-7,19,TGTGCCAGCAGCCCCAGCGGGGTGTTCTCCCGGCAGGGATCCTACGAGCAGTACTTC,CASSPSGVFSRQGSYEQYF
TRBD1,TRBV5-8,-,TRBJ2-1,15,TGTGCCAGCAGCAAACCCGGGACAGGGTACAATGAGCAGTTCTTC,CASSKPGTGYNEQFF
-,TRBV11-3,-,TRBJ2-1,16,TGTGCCAGCAGCTTAGAGGGGCAGGGGGGAATTCATGAGCAGTTCTTC,CASSLEGQGGIHEQFF
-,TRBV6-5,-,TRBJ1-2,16,TGTGCCAGCAGTTACGGGCCGCGGGGGGGGAACTATGGCTACACCTTC,CASSYGPRGGNYGYTF
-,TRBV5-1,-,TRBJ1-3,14,TGCGCCAGCAGCTTTGGCGGGCGAGGAAACACCATATATTTT,CASSFGGRGNTIYF
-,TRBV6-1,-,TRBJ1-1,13,TGTGCCAGCAGTGACGGGGAAGTCACTGAAGCTTTCTTT,CASSDGEVTEAFF
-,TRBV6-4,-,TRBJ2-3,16,TGTGCCAGCAGTACCCGTTGGGGCGGGGCAACAGATACGCAGTATTTT,CASSTRWGGATDTQYF
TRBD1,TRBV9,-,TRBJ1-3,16,TGTGCCAGCAGCACCCGGACAGGGGGCTCTGGAAACACCATATATTTT,CASSTRTGGSGNTIYF
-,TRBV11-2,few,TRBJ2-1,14,TGTGCCAGCAGCCCGGACAATACCTACAATGAGCAGTTCTTC,CASSPDNTYNEQFF
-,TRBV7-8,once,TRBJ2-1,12,TGTGCCAGCAGCTGGGCAAACAATGAGCAGTTCTTC,CASSWANNEQFF
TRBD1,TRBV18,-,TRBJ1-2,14,TGTGCCAGCTCAATGGAGGCAGGGGGCGGCGGCTACACCTTC,CASSMEAGGGGYTF
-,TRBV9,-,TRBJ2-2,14,TGTGCCAGCAGCGTAATTGGACAAACCGGGGAGCTGTTTTTT,CASSVIGQTGELFF
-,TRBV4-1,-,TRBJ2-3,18,TGCGCCAGCAGCCAAGATTCATCCGTAGCGCGCACCACAGATACGCAGTATTTT,CASSQDSSVARTTDTQYF
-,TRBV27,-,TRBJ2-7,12,TGTGCCAGCAGCCCTGGCGGCTACGAGCAGTACTTC,CASSPGGYEQYF